This T cell receptor (beta chain) was sequenced for a study of blood T cell repertoires in COVID-19. Original analysis: Reference gene primer amplification yielded estimated nucleated cell counts. Only in-frame clones appear in the TCRdb table, and some are missing; sequencing was by immunoSEQ multiplex PCR. From that table come the V and J calls and clone size; the DNA was used to work out D and trimming. The table has approximately 280,000 clones, about nine tenths seen once. The CDR3 is 14 amino acids. Per germline, CDR1 SGHAT and CDR2 FQNNGV. The junction had 4 bases not matched to a gene; V was cut back by 5 bases and J by 1 base.

Sequences were obtained from PBMCs or T cells enriched from blood (not recorded which). This receptor was obtained from a woman aged 60-75 years who had recovered from COVID-19. The rearrangement uses TRBV11-2 and TRBJ1-1, with TRBD1 matching 7 bases. The CDR3 DNA reads as TGTGCCAGCAGCACACGGACAGGGAACACTGAAGCTTTCTTT. Translated, it gives CASSTRTGNTEAFF. The whole variable domain, remainder taken from reference TRBV11-2 and TRBJ1-1, is EAGVAQSPRYKIIEKRQSVAFWCNPISGHATLYWYQQILGQGPKLLIQFQNNGVVDDSQLPKDRFSAERLKGVDSTLKIQPAKLEDSAVYLCASSTRTGNTEAFFGQGTRLTVV.